This TCR beta chain derives from a study of blood T cells in healthy people across ages. About the study: About one barcoded beta molecule was captured per two T cells (by template switching). Points from the study as a whole: The long-lived group displayed more naive CD4+ cells, plus higher diversity, than the aged donors did.

Through a sample-barcoded 5' primer and a J-beta primer mix, a second PCR was run for 7 to 11 cycles. Tagging of each cDNA molecule was performed by a template-switch adaptor with 12 random nucleotides. TCRdb re-analysed the 5' RACE reads in MiXCR, keeping a single row per CDR3 protein. Among approximately 900,000 distinct CDR3 sequences listed, about 48% were seen once. Each of the donors had 9 to 10 milliliters of peripheral blood drawn into EDTA-treated Vacutainer tubes. This clonotype turned up a few times. No antigen is known for it. Germline CDR1 is SEHNR and CDR2 is FQNEAQ (reference sequence). With 2 bases clipped from V and 3 bases from J, the junction kept 7 bases outside the gene matches. The CDR3 is made up of 15 amino acids.

The chain links TRBV7-9 to TRBJ2-7; TRBD1 matches at 7 bases. Sequences were obtained from blood. The source is a man aged 30 to 45 in good health. The DNA of the CDR3 is TGTGCCAGCAGCTTATCACAGGGGATGAACTACGAGCAGTACTTC. Its translation is CASSLSQGMNYEQYF.